This is a list of T cell receptor beta chains from one sample in a study of cytomegalovirus exposure and HLA in healthy donors. Sequenced by immunoSEQ multiplex PCR; TCRdb stores in-frame clones only, minus some. The sample has some 150,000 clones, 80% to 90% seen once. Sample: PBMCs. All receptors derive from a woman between 45 and 65 years old in good health and CMV-seronegative. Both conserved end residues are part of each CDR3. The order of the fields is clone size, J gene, D gene, V gene, CDR3 protein, CDR3 DNA. D genes are given only for firm matches. Size tells how often a clone was seen (once, few, many) or the class of an expanded clone, and some rows leave it out.

clone size: -
J gene: TRBJ1-2
D gene: -
V gene: TRBV6-5
CDR3 protein: CASRERYYGYTF
CDR3 DNA: TGTGCCAGCAGAGAGAGATACTATGGCTACACCTTC

clone size: few
J gene: TRBJ1-1
D gene: -
V gene: TRBV28
CDR3 protein: CASSSMGGTEAFF
CDR3 DNA: TGTGCCAGCAGTTCGATGGGAGGCACTGAAGCTTTCTTT

clone size: -
J gene: TRBJ1-2
D gene: -
V gene: TRBV6-5
CDR3 protein: CASSYEKAGGYTF
CDR3 DNA: TGTGCCAGCAGTTACGAGAAGGCAGGTGGCTACACCTTC

clone size: -
J gene: TRBJ1-4
D gene: TRBD1
V gene: TRBV7-9
CDR3 protein: CASSLEGTGGPNEKLFF
CDR3 DNA: TGTGCCAGCAGCTTAGAAGGGACAGGGGGCCCTAATGAAAAACTGTTTTTT

clone size: -
J gene: TRBJ1-1
D gene: -
V gene: TRBV7-9
CDR3 protein: CASSSMNTEAFF
CDR3 DNA: TGTGCCAGCAGCTCCATGAACACTGAAGCTTTCTTT

clone size: -
J gene: TRBJ1-2
D gene: TRBD1
V gene: TRBV9
CDR3 protein: CASSPDGGTGNSYGYTF
CDR3 DNA: TGTGCCAGCAGTCCAGATGGGGGGACAGGAAACTCATATGGCTACACCTTC

clone size: -
J gene: TRBJ1-3
D gene: -
V gene: TRBV5-6
CDR3 protein: CASSYGEGSGNTIYF
CDR3 DNA: TGTGCCAGCAGTTACGGGGAGGGCTCTGGAAACACCATATATTTT

clone size: once
J gene: TRBJ1-6
D gene: -
V gene: TRBV7-9
CDR3 protein: CASSPPGGGSPLHF
CDR3 DNA: TGTGCCAGCAGCCCCCCCGGGGGGGGTTCACCCCTCCACTTT

clone size: -
J gene: TRBJ2-1
D gene: TRBD2
V gene: TRBV14
CDR3 protein: CASSQRLAGGYDEQFF
CDR3 DNA: TGTGCCAGCAGCCAGCGACTAGCGGGGGGTTACGATGAGCAGTTCTTC

clone size: -
J gene: TRBJ2-3
D gene: TRBD2
V gene: TRBV7-9
CDR3 protein: CASSTLGLAGRTDTQYF
CDR3 DNA: TGTGCCAGCAGCACCCTCGGACTAGCGGGGAGAACAGATACGCAGTATTTT

clone size: -
J gene: TRBJ2-3
D gene: TRBD2
V gene: TRBV11-2
CDR3 protein: CASSSPSGTSTDTQYF
CDR3 DNA: TGTGCCAGCAGCTCCCCTAGCGGGACAAGCACAGATACGCAGTATTTT

clone size: -
J gene: TRBJ2-7
D gene: -
V gene: TRBV5-1
CDR3 protein: CASSLNDGDEQYF
CDR3 DNA: TGCGCCAGCAGCTTAAACGACGGGGACGAGCAGTACTTC

clone size: -
J gene: TRBJ2-5
D gene: TRBD2
V gene: TRBV7-9
CDR3 protein: CASNLGGQETQYF
CDR3 DNA: TGTGCCAGCAATCTGGGAGGGCAAGAGACCCAGTACTTC

clone size: -
J gene: TRBJ2-2
D gene: -
V gene: TRBV5-6
CDR3 protein: CASSSTGYRTGELFF
CDR3 DNA: TGTGCCAGCAGCTCAACAGGGTACAGGACCGGGGAGCTGTTTTTT

clone size: -
J gene: TRBJ2-1
D gene: -
V gene: TRBV9
CDR3 protein: CASSETGLWNEQFF
CDR3 DNA: TGTGCCAGCAGCGAAACAGGGCTTTGGAATGAGCAGTTCTTC

clone size: once
J gene: TRBJ2-5
D gene: TRBD2
V gene: TRBV4-2
CDR3 protein: CASSQQMGLAGGYQETQYF
CDR3 DNA: TGTGCCAGCAGCCAACAGATGGGACTAGCGGGGGGCTACCAAGAGACCCAGTACTTC

clone size: -
J gene: TRBJ1-5
D gene: -
V gene: TRBV21-1
CDR3 protein: CASSNRRGATPYSNQPQHF
CDR3 DNA: TGTGCCAGCAGCAATCGTAGAGGCGCTACCCCGTATAGCAATCAGCCCCAGCATTTT

clone size: -
J gene: TRBJ2-7
D gene: TRBD2
V gene: TRBV5-1
CDR3 protein: CASSLEPSGTGYEQYF
CDR3 DNA: TGCGCCAGCAGCTTGGAGCCTAGCGGGACCGGGTACGAGCAGTACTTC